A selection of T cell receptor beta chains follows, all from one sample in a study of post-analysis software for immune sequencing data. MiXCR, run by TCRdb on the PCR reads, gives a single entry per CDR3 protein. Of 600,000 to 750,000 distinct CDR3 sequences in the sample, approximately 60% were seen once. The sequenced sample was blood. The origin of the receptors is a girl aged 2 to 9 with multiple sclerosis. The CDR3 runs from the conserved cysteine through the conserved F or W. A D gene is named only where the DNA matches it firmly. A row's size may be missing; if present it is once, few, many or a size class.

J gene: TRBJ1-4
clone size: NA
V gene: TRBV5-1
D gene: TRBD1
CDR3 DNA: TGCGCCAGCAGCTTGGAGACAGGGGCAACTAATGAAAAACTGTTTTTT
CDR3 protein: CASSLETGATNEKLFF

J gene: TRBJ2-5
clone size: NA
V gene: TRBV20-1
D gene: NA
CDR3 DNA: TGCAGTGCTTGGGGCTCAGAGACCCAGTACTTC
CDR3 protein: CSAWGSETQYF

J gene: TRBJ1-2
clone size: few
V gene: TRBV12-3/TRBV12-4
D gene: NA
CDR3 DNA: TGTGCCAGCAGTTTCGGGGCAGCCTATGGCTACACCTTC
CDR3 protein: CASSFGAAYGYTF

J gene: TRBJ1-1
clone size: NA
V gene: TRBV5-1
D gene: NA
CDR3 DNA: TGCGCCAGCAAAAACGGGCAGTCGAACACTGAAGCTTTCTTT
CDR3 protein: CASKNGQSNTEAFF

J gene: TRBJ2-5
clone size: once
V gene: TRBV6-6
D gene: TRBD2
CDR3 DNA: TGTGCCAGCAGTTACGGGCGGGAGGGTTTTGGCGAGACCCAGTACTTC
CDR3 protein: CASSYGREGFGETQYF

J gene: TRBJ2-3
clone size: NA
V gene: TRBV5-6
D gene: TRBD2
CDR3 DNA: TGTGCCAGCAGCTTTGGCGGGGGGGCCCGAGTAACAGATACGCAGTATTTT
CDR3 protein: CASSFGGGARVTDTQYF

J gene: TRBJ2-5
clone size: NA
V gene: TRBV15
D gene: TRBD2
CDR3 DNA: TGTGCCACCAGCAGGGGAGCGGGGAAAGAGACCCAGTACTTC
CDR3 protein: CATSRGAGKETQYF

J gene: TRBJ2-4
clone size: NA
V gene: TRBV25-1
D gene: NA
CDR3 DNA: TGTGCCAGCAGTCCGGGGGGCGACGCCAAAAACATTCAGTACTTC
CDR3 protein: CASSPGGDAKNIQYF

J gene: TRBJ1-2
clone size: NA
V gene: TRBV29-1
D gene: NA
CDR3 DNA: TGCAGCGCCCCCGCGGGAATCGGCTACACCTTC
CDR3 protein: CSAPAGIGYTF

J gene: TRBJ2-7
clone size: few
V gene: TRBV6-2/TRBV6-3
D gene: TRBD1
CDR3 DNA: TGTGCCAGCAAAGGTACAGGGGATTCCTACGAGCAGTACTTC
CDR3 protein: CASKGTGDSYEQYF

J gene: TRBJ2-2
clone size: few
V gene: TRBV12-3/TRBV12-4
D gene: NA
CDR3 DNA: TGTGCCAGCAGTTTAGGCGGGAACACCGGGGAGCTGTTTTTT
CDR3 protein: CASSLGGNTGELFF

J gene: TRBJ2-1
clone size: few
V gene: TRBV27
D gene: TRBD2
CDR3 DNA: TGTGCCAGCAGATTTAGCGGGAGAGGGAATGAGCAGTTCTTC
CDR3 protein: CASRFSGRGNEQFF

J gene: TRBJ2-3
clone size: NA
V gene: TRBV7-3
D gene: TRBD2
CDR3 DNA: TGTGCCAGCGGTCCGGGACTAGCGGATTTTAGCACAGATACGCAGTATTTT
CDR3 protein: CASGPGLADFSTDTQYF

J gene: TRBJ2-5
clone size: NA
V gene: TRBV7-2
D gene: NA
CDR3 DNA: TGTGCCAGCAGCTTAGCAGTTGGGCCCAAACAAGAGACCCAGTACTTC
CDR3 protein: CASSLAVGPKQETQYF

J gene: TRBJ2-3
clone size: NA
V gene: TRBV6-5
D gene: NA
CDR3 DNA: TGTGCCAGCAGTTACTCAGAACAGGGCACAGATACGCAGTATTTT
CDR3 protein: CASSYSEQGTDTQYF

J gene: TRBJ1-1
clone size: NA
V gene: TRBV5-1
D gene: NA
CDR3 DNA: TGCGCCAGCAGCTTGGCCCCGGGGTCGGGCACTGAAGCTTTCTTT
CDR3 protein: CASSLAPGSGTEAFF

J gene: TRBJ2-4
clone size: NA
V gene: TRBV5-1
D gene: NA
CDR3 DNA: TGCGCCAGCAGCCTCGGACGTCCGAACATTCAGTACTTC
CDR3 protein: CASSLGRPNIQYF

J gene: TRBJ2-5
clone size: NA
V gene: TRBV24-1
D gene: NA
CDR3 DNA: TGTGCCACCAGTGAGCGCGGGACAGCCCAAGAGACCCAGTACTTC
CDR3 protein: CATSERGTAQETQYF

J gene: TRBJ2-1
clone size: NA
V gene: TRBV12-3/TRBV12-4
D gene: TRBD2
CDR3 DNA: TGTGCCAGCACTCCTCGGGAGCGGGGGGGCTCCAATGAGCAGTTCTTC
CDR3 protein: CASTPRERGGSNEQFF

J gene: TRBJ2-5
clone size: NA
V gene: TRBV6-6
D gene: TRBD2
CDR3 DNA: TGTGCCAGCAGAGCTAGCGGGAGACAGGCCTCGGTGGCCCAGTACTTC
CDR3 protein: CASRASGRQASVAQYF

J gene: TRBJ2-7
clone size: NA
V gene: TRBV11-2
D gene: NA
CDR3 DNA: TGTGCCAGCAGCTTAGGTCCCGGACACCCCTACGAGCAGTACTTC
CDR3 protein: CASSLGPGHPYEQYF

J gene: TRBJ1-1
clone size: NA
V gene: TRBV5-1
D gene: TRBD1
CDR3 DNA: TGCGCCAGCAGCTTCACCGGGACAGGGGGCACTGAAGCTTTCTTT
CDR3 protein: CASSFTGTGGTEAFF

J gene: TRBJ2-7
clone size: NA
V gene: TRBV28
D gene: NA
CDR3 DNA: TGTGCCAGCAGTCCAGGGGGCGGGAGCTCCTACGAGCAGTACTTC
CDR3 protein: CASSPGGGSSYEQYF

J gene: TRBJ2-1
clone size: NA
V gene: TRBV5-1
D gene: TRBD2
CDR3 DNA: TGCGCCAGCAGTCCAGCGGGAGGGATCTACAATGAGCAGTTCTTC
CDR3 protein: CASSPAGGIYNEQFF

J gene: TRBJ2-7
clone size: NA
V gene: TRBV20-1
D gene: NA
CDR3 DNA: TGCAGTGCTCCTCTTGACGGCTACGAGCAGTACTTC
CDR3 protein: CSAPLDGYEQYF

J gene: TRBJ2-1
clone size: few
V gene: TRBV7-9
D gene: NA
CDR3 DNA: TGTGCCAGTCAGCGGGACAGATCCTACAATGAGCAGTTCTTC
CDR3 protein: CASQRDRSYNEQFF

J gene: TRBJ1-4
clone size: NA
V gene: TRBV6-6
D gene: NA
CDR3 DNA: TGTGCCAGCAGTTACTCGGGGCAGGGGAATGAAAAACTGTTTTTT
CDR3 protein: CASSYSGQGNEKLFF

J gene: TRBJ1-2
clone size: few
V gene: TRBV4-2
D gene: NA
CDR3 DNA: TGTGCCAGCAGCCCCGGGCTTCGAGGGGGCTACACCTTC
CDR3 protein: CASSPGLRGGYTF

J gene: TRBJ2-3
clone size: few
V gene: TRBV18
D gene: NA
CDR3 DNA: TGTGCCAGCTCTAGGCTCGTGTCTAGCACAGATACGCAGTATTTT
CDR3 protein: CASSRLVSSTDTQYF

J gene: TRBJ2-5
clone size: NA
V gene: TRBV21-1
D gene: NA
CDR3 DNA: TGTGCCAGCAATCCGAGGGCCCAGGACAGGGGGTGTGAGCAGTACTTC
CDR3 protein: CASNPRAQDRGCEQYF

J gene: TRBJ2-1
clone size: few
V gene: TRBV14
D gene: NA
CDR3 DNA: TGTGCCAGCAGTCGTCTGGGACCCATCAATGAGCAGTTCTTC
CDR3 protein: CASSRLGPINEQFF

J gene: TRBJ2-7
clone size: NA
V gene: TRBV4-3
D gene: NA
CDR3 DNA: TGCGCCAGCAGCCAAGAAGGGCCTCGGGGAGACTACGAGCAGTACTTC
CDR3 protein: CASSQEGPRGDYEQYF

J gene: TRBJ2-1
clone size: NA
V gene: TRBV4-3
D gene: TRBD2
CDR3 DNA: TGCGCCAGCAGCCAAGACAGGACTAGCGGGGGGGCCTACAATGAGCAGTTCTTC
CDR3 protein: CASSQDRTSGGAYNEQFF

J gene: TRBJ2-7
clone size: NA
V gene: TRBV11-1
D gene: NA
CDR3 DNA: TGTGCCAGCCGTCCGGTGGCTTCCTACGAGCAGTACTTC
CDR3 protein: CASRPVASYEQYF